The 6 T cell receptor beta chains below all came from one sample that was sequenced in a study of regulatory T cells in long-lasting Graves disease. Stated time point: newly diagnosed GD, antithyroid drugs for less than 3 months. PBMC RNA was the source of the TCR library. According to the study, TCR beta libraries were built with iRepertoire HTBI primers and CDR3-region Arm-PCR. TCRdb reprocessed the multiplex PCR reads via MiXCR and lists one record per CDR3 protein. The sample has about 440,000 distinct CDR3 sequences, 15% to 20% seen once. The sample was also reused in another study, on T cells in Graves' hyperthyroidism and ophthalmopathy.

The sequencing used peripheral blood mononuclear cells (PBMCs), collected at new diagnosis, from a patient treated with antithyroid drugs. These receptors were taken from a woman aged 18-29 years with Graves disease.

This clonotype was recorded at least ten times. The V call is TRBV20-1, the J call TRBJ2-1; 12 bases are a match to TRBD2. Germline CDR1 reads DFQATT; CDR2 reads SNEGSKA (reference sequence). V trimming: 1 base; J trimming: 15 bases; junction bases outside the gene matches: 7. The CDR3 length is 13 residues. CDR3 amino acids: CSARVTSGRSGFF. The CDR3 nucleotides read TGCAGTGCTAGAGTCACTAGCGGGAGGTCAGGGTTCTTC.

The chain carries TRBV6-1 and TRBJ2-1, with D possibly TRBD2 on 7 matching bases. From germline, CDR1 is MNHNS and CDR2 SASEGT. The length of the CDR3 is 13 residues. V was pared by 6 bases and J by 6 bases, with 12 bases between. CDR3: CASRTGLVNEQFF. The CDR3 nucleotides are TGTGCCAGCAGGACAGGACTAGTCAATGAGCAGTTCTTC.

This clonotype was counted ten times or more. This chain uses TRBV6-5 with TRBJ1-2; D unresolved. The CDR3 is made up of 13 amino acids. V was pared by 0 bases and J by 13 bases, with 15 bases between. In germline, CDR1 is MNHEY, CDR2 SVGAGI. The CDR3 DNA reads TGTGCCAGCAGTTACTCGAGGGCAGGCCGAGCCACCTTC. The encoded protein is CASSYSRAGRATF.

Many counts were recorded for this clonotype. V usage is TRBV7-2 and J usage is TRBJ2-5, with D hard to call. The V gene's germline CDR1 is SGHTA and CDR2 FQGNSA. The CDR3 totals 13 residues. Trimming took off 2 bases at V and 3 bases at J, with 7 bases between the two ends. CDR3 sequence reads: CASSLFREETQYF. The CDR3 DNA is TGTGCCAGCAGCTTATTTAGGGAAGAGACCCAGTACTTC. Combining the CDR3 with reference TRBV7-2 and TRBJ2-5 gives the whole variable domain GAGVSQSPSNKVTEKGKDVELRCDPISGHTALYWYRQSLGQGLEFLIYFQGNSAPDKSGLPSDRFSAERTGGSVSTLTIQRTQQEDSAVYLCASSLFREETQYFGPGTRLLVL.

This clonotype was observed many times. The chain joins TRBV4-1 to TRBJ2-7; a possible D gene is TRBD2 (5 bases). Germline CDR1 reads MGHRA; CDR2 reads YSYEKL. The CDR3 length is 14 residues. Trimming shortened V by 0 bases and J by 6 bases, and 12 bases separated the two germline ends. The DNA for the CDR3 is TGCGCCAGCAGCCAAGACGATTTAGGAGGCGAGCAGTACTTC. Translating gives CASSQDDLGGEQYF.

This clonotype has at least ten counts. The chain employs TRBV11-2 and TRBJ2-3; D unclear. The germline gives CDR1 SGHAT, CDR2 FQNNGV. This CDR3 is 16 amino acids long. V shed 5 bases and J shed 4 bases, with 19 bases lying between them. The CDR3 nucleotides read TGTGCCAGCAGCGACCTGGAGAGCAGATTTTCAGATACGCAGTATTTT. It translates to CASSDLESRFSDTQYF. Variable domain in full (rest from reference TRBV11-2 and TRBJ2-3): EAGVAQSPRYKIIEKRQSVAFWCNPISGHATLYWYQQILGQGPKLLIQFQNNGVVDDSQLPKDRFSAERLKGVDSTLKIQPAKLEDSAVYLCASSDLESRFSDTQYFGPGTRLTVL.